This T cell receptor (beta chain) stems from a study of regulatory T cells in long-lasting Graves disease. The time point was: newly diagnosed GD, antithyroid drugs for less than 3 months. Following extraction of RNA from PBMCs, that RNA was used to make the TCR library. Germline loops: CDR1 MNHEY, CDR2 SVGAGI. The CDR3 loop spans 15 amino acids. The ends were cut back, 4 bases at V and 1 base at J, with 14 bases in the middle. General study results and limits: TRBV28 was favored in persistent disease, as were TRBJ1-2 and TRBJ2-5.

Sequencing libraries for TCR beta were prepared with iRepertoire HTBI primers and Arm-PCR of CDR3 regions. TCRdb called the multiplex PCR reads again in MiXCR, with one record for every CDR3 protein. The table has a few hundred thousand distinct CDR3 sequences, roughly 10% seen once. This clonotype showed up many times. Its target is unknown. These data also featured in a second study, about T cells in Graves' hyperthyroidism and ophthalmopathy. That investigation notes: Most clonotypes expanded in the thyroid (above 0.001) were also present in blood.

The rearrangement joins TRBV6-5 to TRBJ2-7; D remains unclear. The sample here was peripheral blood mononuclear cells (PBMCs), taken at new diagnosis, from a patient treated with antithyroid drugs. The receptor comes from a young woman with Graves disease. The CDR3 DNA is TGTGCCAGCAGTTTTACGTCTATTGAATCCTACGAGCAGTACTTC. Residues: CASSFTSIESYEQYF.